This T cell receptor (beta chain) is drawn from a study of blood T cell repertoires in COVID-19. As for the study in general: Sites across the United States, Italy and Spain contributed samples from acute and convalescent COVID-19. From T cells, B-cell-depleted T cells, or PBMCs came the material, which was cDNA or gDNA.

Per the original methods: For nucleated cells, counts were estimated from reference gene primer amplification. Profiled with immunoSEQ multiplex PCR; TCRdb holds only in-frame clones, not every one. V and J calls and clone size are copied from that table; D and trimming were computed from the DNA. The data contain around 160,000 clones, about nine tenths of them singletons. The V segment lost 2 bases and the J segment 5 bases; nucleotides outside the gene matches: 5. The CDR3 loop spans 16 amino acids. Germline V lookup: CDR1 LGHDT, CDR2 YNNKEL (reference sequence). This chain links TRBV3-1 (or the pseudogene TRBV3-2) with TRBJ2-5, with 13 bases fitting TRBD2. The sample taken for sequencing was peripheral blood. The sequence was collected from a man aged 80 or over with acute or convalescent COVID-19. CDR3 DNA sequence: TGTGCCAGCAGCCAACCAACTAGCGGGAGGGCCGAGACCCAGTACTTC. It translates to CASSQPTSGRAETQYF.